This is a list of T cell receptor beta chains from one sample in a study of Tregs in tolerant kidney transplant recipients. Sequencing was performed with immunoSEQ multiplex PCR; in TCRdb, only in-frame clones are kept and a portion is missing. The table has 240,000 or so clones, roughly four fifths seen once; the top ten hold over 0.5%. Sequencing was performed on CD4+ T cells from blood. These receptors all come from a human donor in good health. The CDR3 runs from the conserved cysteine through the conserved F or W. The D gene is left open where the match is weak. Only part of the rows carry a size: once, few, many, or a class if the clone is expanded.

abundance	j_gene	v_gene	d_gene	CDR3aa	CDR3nt
.	TRBJ2-4	TRBV6-5	.	CASSYMGRVYF	TGTGCCAGCAGTTATATGGGCAGGGTATACTTC
.	TRBJ2-7	TRBV6-5	TRBD2	CASRAHSGNYEQYF	TGTGCCAGCAGGGCCCATAGCGGGAACTACGAGCAGTACTTC
.	TRBJ2-5	TRBV5-4	.	CASSLVDRVETQYF	TGTGCCAGCAGCTTGGTGGACCGGGTGGAGACCCAGTACTTC
.	TRBJ2-5	TRBV5-4	.	CASSTDLASETQYF	TGTGCCAGCAGCACGGACCTAGCGAGTGAGACCCAGTACTTC
.	TRBJ2-5	TRBV7-7	TRBD2	CASSLRASGGLQTQYF	TGTGCTAGCAGCCTTAGGGCTAGCGGGGGCCTGCAGACCCAGTACTTC
.	TRBJ2-3	TRBV4-1	TRBD1	CASSQGTGLSTDTQYF	TGCGCCAGCAGCCAAGGGACAGGTTTAAGCACAGATACGCAGTATTTT
.	TRBJ2-5	TRBV7-7	.	CASSATGGGETQYF	TGTGCTAGCAGCGCCACAGGGGGGGGAGAGACCCAGTACTTC
.	TRBJ1-1	TRBV19	.	CASSQNGAGLEAFF	TGTGCCAGTAGCCAAAACGGGGCGGGCCTCGAAGCTTTCTTT
.	TRBJ1-1	TRBV19	TRBD1	CASTSTGRPSEAFF	TGTGCCAGTACCTCGACAGGGAGGCCCAGTGAAGCTTTCTTT
.	TRBJ2-1	TRBV5-5	.	CASSLPGTSYNEQFF	TGTGCCAGCAGCTTGCCGGGGACTTCCTACAATGAGCAGTTCTTC
.	TRBJ1-2	TRBV5-1	.	CASSMQSQNYGYTF	TGCGCCAGCAGCATGCAATCTCAGAACTATGGCTACACCTTC
once	TRBJ2-4	TRBV19	.	CASSIPWGRGRNIQYF	TGTGCCAGTAGTATACCGTGGGGAAGAGGCCGAAACATTCAGTACTTC
.	TRBJ2-7	TRBV30	TRBD2	CAWRLAGAYEQYF	TGTGCCTGGAGACTAGCGGGAGCCTACGAGCAGTACTTC
.	TRBJ2-5	TRBV6-5	.	CASSISLAEETQYF	TGTGCCAGCAGCATCTCCTTAGCGGAAGAGACCCAGTACTTC
.	TRBJ2-7	TRBV18	TRBD2	CASSPPSSSGRAYEQYF	TGTGCCAGCTCACCGCCCTCCTCTAGCGGGAGGGCCTACGAGCAGTACTTC
.	TRBJ1-2	TRBV4-1	.	CASSHAGIPKHYGYTF	TGCGCCAGCAGCCATGCCGGGATTCCAAAGCACTATGGCTACACCTTC
.	TRBJ2-6	TRBV6-1	TRBD1	CAGQGGPGANVLTF	TGTGCCGGACAGGGGGGGCCTGGGGCCAACGTCCTGACTTTC